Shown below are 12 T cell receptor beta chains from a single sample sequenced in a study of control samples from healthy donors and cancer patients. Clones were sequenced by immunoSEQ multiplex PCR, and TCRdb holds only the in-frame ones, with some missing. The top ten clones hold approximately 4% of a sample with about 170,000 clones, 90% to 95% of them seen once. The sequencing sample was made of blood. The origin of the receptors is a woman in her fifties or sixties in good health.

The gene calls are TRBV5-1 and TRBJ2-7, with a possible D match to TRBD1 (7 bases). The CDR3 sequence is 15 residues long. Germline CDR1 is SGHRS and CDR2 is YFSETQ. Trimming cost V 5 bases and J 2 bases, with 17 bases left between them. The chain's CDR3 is CASREGPDRAYEQYF. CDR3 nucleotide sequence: TGCGCCAGCAGGGAGGGACCCGACAGGGCCTACGAGCAGTACTTC.

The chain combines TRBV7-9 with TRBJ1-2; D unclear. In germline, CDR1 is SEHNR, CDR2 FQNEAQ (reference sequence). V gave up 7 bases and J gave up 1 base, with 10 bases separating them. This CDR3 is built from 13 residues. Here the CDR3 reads CASIRVLNYGYTF. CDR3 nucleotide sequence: TGTGCCAGCATACGAGTCCTTAACTATGGCTACACCTTC. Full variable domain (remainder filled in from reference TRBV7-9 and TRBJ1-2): DTGVSQNPRHKITKRGQNVTFRCDPISEHNRLYWYRQTLGQGPEFLTYFQNEAQLEKSRLLSDRFSAERPKGSFSTLEIQRTEQGDSAMYLCASIRVLNYGYTFGSGTRLTVV.

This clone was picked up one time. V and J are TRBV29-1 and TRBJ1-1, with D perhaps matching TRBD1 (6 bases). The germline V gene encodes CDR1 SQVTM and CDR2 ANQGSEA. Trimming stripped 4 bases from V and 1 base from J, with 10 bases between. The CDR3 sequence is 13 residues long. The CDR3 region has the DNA TGCAGCGTTGCGCAGGACAGGAACACTGAAGCTTTCTTT. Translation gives CSVAQDRNTEAFF.

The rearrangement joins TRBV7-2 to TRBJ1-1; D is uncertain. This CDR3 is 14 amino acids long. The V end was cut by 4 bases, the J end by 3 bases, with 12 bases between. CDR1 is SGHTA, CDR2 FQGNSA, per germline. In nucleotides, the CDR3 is TGTGCCAGCAGCTCTTCGACTGGTGACACTGAAGCTTTCTTT. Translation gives CASSSSTGDTEAFF.

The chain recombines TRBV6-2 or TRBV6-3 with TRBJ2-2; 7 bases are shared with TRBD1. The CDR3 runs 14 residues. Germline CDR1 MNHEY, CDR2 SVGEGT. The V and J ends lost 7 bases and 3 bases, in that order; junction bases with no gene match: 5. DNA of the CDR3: TGTGCCAGCACCCCGGGACAGCACACCGGGGAGCTGTTTTTT. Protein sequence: CASTPGQHTGELFF.

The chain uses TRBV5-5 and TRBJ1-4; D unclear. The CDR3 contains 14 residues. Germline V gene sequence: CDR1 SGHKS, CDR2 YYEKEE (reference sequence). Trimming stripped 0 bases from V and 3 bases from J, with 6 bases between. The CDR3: CASSLVSANEKLFF. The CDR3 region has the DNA TGTGCCAGCAGCTTGGTTTCCGCTAATGAAAAACTGTTTTTT.

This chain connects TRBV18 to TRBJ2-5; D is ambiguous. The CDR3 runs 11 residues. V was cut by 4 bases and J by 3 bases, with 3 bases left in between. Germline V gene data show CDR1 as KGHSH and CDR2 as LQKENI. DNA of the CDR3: TGTGCCAGCTCACAGAAAGAGACCCAGTACTTC. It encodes CASSQKETQYF.

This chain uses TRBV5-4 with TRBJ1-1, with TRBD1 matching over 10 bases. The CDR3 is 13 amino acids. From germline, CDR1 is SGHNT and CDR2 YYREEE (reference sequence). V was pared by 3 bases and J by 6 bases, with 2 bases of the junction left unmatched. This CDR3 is CASSSGTGAEAFF. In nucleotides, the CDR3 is TGTGCCAGCAGCTCCGGGACAGGGGCTGAAGCTTTCTTT.

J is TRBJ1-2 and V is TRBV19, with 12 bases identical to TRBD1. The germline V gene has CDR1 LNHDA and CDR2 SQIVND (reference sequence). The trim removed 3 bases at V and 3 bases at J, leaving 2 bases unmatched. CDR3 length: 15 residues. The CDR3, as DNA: TGTGCCAGTAGTATTGGGACAGGGGGCCACTATGGCTACACCTTC. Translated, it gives CASSIGTGGHYGYTF.

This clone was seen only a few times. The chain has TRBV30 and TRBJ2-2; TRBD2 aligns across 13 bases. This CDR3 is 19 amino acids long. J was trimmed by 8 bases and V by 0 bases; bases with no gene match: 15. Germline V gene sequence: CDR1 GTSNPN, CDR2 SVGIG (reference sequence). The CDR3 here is CAWSVFRGTSGAFVGELFF. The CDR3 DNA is TGTGCCTGGAGTGTATTCCGAGGGACTAGCGGGGCGTTCGTGGGGGAGCTGTTTTTT.

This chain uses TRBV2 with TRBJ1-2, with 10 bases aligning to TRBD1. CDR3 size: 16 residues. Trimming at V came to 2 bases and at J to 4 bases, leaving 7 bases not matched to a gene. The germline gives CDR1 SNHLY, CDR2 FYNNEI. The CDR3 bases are TGTGCCAGCAGTGAACGAGCGGGACAGGGGATCTATGGCTACACCTTC. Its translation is CASSERAGQGIYGYTF.

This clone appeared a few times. The CDR3 DNA reads as TGTGCCTGGGGGACCGGGACAGGGAATGAAAAACTGTTTTTT. It yields the protein CAWGTGTGNEKLFF. The gene calls are TRBV30 and TRBJ1-4; 9 bases line up with TRBD1. The trim removed 5 bases at V and 5 bases at J, leaving 6 bases unmatched. The CDR3 sequence is 14 residues long. Germline CDR1 is GTSNPN and CDR2 is SVGIG (reference sequence).